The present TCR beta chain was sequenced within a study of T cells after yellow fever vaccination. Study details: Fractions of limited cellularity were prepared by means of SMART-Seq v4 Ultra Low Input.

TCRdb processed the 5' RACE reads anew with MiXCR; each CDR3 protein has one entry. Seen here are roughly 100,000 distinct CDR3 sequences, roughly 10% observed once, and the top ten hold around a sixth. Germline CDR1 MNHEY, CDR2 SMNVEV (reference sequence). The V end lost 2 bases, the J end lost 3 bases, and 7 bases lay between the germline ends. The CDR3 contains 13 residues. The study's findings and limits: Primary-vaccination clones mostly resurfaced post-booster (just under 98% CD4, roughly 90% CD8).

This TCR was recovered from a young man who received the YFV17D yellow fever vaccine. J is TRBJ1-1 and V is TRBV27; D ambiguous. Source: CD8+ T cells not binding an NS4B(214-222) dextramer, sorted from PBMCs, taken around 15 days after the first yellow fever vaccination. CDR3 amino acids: CASSLIADTEAFF. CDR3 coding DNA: TGTGCCAGCAGTTTAATTGCGGACACTGAAGCTTTCTTT.